This T cell receptor beta chain was observed in a study of beta chain features in type 1 diabetes. Blood was collected once per donor into heparin, averaging around 0.11 L. It was via CD45RO/CCR7/CD25/CD127/CD95/CD27 that CD4+ naive, central memory, regulatory and stem cell-like memory cells were sorted. The isolated RNA, all of it, was reverse transcribed, so expressed TCRB transcripts were what got sequenced. Method: immunoSEQ multiplex PCR; TCRdb's copy keeps in-frame clones and lacks some. The table shows 160,000 or so clones, with about 9% occurring only once. Trimming pared 4 bases from V and 1 base from J, leaving 14 bases between. In germline, CDR1 is SGHRS, CDR2 YFSETQ. The CDR3 extends over 15 amino acids. General study findings and limits: All four CD4+ subsets from Type 1 diabetes patients carried moderately but significantly shorter TCRB CDR3s. Compared with healthy donors, patients appeared to share more similar naive, central memory and regulatory TCRB repertoires.

This clone was observed a few times. What it binds is not known. The genes are TRBV5-1 and TRBJ1-2, with D maybe TRBD1 (5 bases). Sequencing was carried out using central memory CD4+ T cells from blood. The sequence was obtained from a woman aged 25 to 45 with type 1 diabetes. DNA of the CDR3: TGCGCCAGCAGCCCGGATCGGGGGATTAACTATGGCTACACCTTC. Translated, it gives CASSPDRGINYGYTF.